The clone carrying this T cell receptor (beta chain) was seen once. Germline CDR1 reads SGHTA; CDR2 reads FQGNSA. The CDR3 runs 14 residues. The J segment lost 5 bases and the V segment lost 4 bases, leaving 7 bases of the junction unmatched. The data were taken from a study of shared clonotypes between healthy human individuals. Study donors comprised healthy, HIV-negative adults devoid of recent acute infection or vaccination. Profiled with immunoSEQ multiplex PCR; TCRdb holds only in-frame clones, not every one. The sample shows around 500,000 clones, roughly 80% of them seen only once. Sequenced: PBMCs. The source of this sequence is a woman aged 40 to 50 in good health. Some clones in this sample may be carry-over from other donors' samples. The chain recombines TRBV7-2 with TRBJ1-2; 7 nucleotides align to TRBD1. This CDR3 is CASSSSGTAYGYTF. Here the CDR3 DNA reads TGTGCCAGCAGCTCGTCCGGGACAGCATATGGCTACACCTTC.